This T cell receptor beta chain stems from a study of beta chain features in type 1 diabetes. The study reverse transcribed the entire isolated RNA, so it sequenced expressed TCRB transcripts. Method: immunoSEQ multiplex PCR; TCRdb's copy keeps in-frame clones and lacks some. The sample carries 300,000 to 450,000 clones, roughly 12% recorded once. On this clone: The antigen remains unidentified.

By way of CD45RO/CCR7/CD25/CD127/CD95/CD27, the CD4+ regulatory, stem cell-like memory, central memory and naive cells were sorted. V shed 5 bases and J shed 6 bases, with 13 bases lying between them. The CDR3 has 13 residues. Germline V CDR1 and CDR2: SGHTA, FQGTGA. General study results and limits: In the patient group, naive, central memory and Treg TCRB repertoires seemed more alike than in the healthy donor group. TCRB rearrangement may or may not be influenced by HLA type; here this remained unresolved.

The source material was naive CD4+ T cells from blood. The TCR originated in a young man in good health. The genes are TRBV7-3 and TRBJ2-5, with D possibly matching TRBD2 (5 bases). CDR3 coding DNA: TGTGCCAGCAGCCCTTGGTACGGGAAGACCCAGTACTTC. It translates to CASSPWYGKTQYF.